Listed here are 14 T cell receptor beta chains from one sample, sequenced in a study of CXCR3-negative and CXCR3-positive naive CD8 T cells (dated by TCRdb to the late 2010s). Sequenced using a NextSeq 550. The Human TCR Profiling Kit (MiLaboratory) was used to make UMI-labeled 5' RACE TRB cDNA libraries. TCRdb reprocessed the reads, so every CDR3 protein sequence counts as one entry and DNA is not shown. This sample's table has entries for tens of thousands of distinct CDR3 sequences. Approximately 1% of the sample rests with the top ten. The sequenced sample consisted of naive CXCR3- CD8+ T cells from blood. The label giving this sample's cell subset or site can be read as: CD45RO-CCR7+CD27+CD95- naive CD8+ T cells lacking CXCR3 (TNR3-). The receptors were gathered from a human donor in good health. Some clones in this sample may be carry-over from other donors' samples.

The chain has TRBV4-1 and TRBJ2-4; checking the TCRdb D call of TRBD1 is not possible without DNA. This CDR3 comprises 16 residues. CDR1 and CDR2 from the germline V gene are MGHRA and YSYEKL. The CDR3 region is CASSPPMGDRKNIQYF.

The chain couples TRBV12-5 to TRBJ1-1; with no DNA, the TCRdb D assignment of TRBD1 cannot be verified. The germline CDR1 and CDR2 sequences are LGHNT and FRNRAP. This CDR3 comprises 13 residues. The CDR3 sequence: CAGRPSGYTEAFF.

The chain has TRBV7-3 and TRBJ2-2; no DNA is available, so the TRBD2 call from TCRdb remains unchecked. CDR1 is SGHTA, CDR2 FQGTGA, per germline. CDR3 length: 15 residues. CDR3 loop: CASSLLAGDTGELFF.

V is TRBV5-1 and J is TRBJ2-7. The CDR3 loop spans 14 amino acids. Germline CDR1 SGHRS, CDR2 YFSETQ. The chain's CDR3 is CASSLVAGAYEQYF.

The CDR3: CATGRGSETQYF. The chain is built from TRBV15 and TRBJ2-5; the TCRdb D gene call, TRBD2, has no DNA to confirm it. CDR1 is LNHNV and CDR2 is YYDKDF in the germline V gene (reference sequence). The CDR3 loop spans 12 amino acids.

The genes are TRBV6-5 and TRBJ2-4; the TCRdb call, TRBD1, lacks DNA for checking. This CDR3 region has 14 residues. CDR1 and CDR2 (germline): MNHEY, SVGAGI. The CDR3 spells CASSYATGDHIQYF.

CDR3 in amino acids: CASSLTGGLYNEQFF. This chain joins TRBV27 and TRBJ2-1; checking the TCRdb D call of TRBD1 is not possible without DNA. Germline CDR1 is MNHEY and CDR2 is SMNVEV (reference sequence). This CDR3 comprises 15 residues.

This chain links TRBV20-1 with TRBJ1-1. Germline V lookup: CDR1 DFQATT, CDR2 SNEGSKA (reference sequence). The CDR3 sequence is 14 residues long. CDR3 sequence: CSARGASRRTEAFF.

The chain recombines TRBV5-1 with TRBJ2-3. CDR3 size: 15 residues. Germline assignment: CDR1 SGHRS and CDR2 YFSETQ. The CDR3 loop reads CASSLGQRSTDTQYF. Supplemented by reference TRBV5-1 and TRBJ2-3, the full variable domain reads KAGVTQTPRYLIKTRGQQVTLSCSPISGHRSVSWYQQTPGQGLQFLFEYFSETQRNKGNFPGRFSGRQFSNSRSEMNVSTLELGDSALYLCASSLGQRSTDTQYFGPGTRLTVL.

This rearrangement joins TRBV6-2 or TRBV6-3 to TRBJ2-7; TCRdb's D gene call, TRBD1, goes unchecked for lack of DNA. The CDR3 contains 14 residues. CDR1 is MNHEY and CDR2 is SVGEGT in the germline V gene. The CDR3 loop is CASSYSRDSYEQYF.

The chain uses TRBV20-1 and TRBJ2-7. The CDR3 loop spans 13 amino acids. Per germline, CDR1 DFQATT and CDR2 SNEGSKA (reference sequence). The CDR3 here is CSAPDNTSYEQYF.

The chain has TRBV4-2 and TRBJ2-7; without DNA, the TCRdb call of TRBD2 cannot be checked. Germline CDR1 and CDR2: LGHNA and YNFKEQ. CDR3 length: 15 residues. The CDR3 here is CASSRAMELRTEQYF.

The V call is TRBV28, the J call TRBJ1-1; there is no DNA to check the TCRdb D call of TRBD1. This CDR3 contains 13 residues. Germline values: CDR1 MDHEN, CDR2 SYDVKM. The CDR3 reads CASSVSLGAEAFF.

CDR3 sequence reads: CASSPDYTEAFF. V gene TRBV2 combines with J gene TRBJ1-1. In germline, CDR1 is SNHLY, CDR2 FYNNEI. The length of the CDR3 is 12 residues. The full variable domain, its missing parts supplied by reference TRBV2 and TRBJ1-1, is EPEVTQTPSHQVTQMGQEVILRCVPISNHLYFYWYRQILGQKVEFLVSFYNNEISEKSEIFDDQFSVERPDGSNFTLKIRSTKLEDSAMYFCASSPDYTEAFFGQGTRLTVV.